The clone carrying this T cell receptor beta chain was counted many times. This sample is part of a study of T cells in Graves' hyperthyroidism and ophthalmopathy. The wider study: Once the initial diagnosis was made, peripheral blood was obtained before any treatment.

The study based diagnoses on clinical symptoms, serum thyroxine and TRAb, thyroid ultrasound and orbital computed tomography. Authors of the study amplified TCR beta CDR3 regions from RNA transcripts. A set of HTBI primers served as the primers for a first-round RT-PCR of the TCR CDR3. TCRdb reanalysed the multiplex PCR reads using MiXCR and keeps one entry per CDR3 protein. The sample holds 550,000 to 650,000 distinct CDR3 sequences, 14% seen once. Germline CDR1 reads MDHEN; CDR2 reads SYDVKM. With 3 bases removed from V and 4 bases from J, the gap between germline ends came to 15 bases. The length of the CDR3 is 15 residues.

This clonotype was sampled from a woman in her thirties or forties with Graves' hyperthyroidism. Material: blood. The chain has TRBV28 and TRBJ1-2, with D unclear. Here the CDR3 reads CASSFGQANIYGYTF. As DNA, the CDR3 is TGTGCCAGCAGTTTCGGGCAGGCAAACATCTATGGCTACACCTTC.